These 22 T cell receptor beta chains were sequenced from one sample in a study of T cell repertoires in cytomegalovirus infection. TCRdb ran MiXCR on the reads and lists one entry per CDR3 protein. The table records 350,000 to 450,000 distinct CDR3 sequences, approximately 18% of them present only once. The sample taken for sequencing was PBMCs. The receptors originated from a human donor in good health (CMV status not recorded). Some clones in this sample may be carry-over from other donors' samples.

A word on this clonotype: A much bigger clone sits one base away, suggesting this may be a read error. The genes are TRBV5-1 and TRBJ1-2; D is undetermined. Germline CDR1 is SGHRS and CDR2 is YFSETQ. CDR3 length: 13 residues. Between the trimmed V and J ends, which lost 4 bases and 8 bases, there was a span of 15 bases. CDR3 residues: CASSAGSILGYTF. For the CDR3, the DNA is TGCGCCAGCAGCGCCGGATCTATCTTGGGCTACACCTTC. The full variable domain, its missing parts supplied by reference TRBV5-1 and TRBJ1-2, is KAGVTQTPRYLIKTRGQQVTLSCSPISGHRSVSWYQQTPGQGLQFLFEYFSETQRNKGNFPGRFSGRQFSNSRSEMNVSTLELGDSALYLCASSAGSILGYTFGSGTRLTVV.

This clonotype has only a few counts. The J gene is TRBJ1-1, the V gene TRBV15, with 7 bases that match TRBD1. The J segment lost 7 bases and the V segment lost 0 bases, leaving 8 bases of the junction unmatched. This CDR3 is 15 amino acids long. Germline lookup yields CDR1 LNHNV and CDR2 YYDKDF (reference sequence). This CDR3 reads CATSRETGTSSEAFF. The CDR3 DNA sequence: TGTGCCACCAGCAGAGAGACAGGGACGTCCAGTGAAGCTTTCTTT.

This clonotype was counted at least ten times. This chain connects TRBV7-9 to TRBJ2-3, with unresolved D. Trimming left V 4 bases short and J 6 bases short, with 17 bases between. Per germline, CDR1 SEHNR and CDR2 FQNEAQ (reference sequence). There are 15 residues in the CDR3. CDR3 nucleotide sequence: TGTGCCAGCAGCTCCACCGTTACGGTGGGGGATACGCAGTATTTT. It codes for CASSSTVTVGDTQYF.

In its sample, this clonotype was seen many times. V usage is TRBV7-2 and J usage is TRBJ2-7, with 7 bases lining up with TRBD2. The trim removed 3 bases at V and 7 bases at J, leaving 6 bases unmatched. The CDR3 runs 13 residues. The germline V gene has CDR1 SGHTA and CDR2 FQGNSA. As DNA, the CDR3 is TGTGCCAGCAGCTTGCTAGCGGAGGGGGAGCAGTACTTC. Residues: CASSLLAEGEQYF.

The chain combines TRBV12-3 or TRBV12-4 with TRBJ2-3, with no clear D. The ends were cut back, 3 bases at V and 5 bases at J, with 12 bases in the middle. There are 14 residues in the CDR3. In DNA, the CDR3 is TGTGCCAGCAGTTTTAGGCTAGTGATAGATACGCAGTATTTT. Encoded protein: CASSFRLVIDTQYF.

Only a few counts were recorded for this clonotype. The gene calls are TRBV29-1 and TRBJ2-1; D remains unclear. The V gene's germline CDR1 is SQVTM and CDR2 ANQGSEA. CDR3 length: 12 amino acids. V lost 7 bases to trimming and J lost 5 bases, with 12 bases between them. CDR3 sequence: CSGGNGDNEQFF. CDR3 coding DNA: TGCAGCGGGGGTAACGGAGACAATGAGCAGTTCTTC.

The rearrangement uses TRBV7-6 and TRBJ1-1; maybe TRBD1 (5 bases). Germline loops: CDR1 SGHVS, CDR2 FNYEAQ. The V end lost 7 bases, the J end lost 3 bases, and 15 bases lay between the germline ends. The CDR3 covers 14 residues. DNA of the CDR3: TGTGCCAGCACCCAAACGTTCAGGGACACTGAAGCTTTCTTT. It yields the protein CASTQTFRDTEAFF.

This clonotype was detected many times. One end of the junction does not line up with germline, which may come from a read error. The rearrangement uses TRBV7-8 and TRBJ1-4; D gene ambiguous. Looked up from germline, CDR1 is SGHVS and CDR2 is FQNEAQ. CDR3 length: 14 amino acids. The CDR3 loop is CASSLAATNEKLFF. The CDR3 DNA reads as TGTGCCAGCAGCCTAGCTGCAACTAATGAAAAACTGTTTTTT.

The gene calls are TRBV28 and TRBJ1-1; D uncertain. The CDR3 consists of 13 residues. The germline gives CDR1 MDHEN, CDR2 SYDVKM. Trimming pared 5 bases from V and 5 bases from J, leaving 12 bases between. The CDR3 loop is CASSIPVLTEAFF. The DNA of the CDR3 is TGTGCCAGCAGTATTCCTGTCTTAACTGAAGCTTTCTTT.

The CDR3: CASREEPYEQYF. The CDR3 DNA is TGTGCCAGCAGGGAGGAGCCCTACGAGCAGTACTTC. This sequence joins TRBV28 and TRBJ2-7; a possible D gene is TRBD2 (5 bases). Trimming pared 6 bases from V and 2 bases from J, leaving 8 bases between. CDR1 MDHEN and CDR2 SYDVKM come from the germline V gene. CDR3 length equals 12 residues.

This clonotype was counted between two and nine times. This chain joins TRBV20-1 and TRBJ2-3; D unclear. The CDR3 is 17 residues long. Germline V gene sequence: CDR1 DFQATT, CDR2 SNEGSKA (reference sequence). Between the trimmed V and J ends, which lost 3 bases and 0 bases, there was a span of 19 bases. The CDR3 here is CSASRALSTPSTDTQYF. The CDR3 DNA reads TGCAGTGCTAGTAGGGCTCTCTCCACTCCTAGCACAGATACGCAGTATTTT.

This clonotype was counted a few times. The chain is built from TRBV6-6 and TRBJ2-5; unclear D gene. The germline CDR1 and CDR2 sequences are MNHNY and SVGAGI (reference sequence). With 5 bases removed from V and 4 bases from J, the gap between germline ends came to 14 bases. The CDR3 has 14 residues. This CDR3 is CASSPAGRRETQYF. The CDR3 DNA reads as TGTGCCAGCAGTCCAGCAGGCCGCAGAGAGACCCAGTACTTC.

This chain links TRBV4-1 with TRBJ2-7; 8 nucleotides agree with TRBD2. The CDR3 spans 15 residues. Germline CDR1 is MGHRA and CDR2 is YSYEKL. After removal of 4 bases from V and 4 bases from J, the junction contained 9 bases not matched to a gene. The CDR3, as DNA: TGCGCCAGCAGCCTCGTAGCGGGGATGAGTTACGAGCAGTACTTC. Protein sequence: CASSLVAGMSYEQYF.

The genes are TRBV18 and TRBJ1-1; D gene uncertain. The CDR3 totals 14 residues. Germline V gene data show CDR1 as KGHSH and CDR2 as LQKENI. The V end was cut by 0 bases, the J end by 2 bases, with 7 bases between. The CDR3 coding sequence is TGTGCCAGCTCACCACCCTTAGCCAACACTGAAGCTTTCTTT. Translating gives CASSPPLANTEAFF.

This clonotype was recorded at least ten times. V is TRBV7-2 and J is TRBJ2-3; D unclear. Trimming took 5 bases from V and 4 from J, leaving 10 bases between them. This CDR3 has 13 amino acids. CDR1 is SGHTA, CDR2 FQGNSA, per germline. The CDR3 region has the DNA TGTGCCAGCAGCCGAGTAACACCAGATACGCAGTATTTT. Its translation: CASSRVTPDTQYF.

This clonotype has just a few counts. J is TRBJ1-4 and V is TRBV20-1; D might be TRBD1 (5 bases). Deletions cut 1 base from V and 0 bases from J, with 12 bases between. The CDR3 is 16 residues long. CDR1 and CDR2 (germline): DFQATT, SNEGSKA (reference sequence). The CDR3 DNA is TGCAGTGCTAGAGGGAACAGGCCTTCAACTAATGAAAAACTGTTTTTT. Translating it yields CSARGNRPSTNEKLFF.

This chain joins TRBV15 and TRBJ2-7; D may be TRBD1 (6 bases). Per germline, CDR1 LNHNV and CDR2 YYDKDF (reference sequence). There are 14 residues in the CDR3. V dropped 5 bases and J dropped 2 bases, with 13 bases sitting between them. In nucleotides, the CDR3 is TGTGCCACCAGCCAGAGAAGGACAGCCTACGAGCAGTACTTC. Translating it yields CATSQRRTAYEQYF.

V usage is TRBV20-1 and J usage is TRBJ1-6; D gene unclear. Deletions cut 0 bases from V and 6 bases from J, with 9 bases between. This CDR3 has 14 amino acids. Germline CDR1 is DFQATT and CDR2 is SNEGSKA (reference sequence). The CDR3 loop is CSARDTRVNSPLHF. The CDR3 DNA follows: TGCAGTGCTAGAGATACCCGGGTTAATTCACCCCTCCACTTT.

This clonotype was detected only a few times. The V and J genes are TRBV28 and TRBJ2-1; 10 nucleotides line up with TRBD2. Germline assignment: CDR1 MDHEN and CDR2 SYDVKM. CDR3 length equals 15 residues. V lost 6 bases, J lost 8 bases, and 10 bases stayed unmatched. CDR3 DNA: TGTGCCAGCAGCCCTACAGGCCTAGCGGGAGATGAGCAGTTCTTC. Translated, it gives CASSPTGLAGDEQFF.

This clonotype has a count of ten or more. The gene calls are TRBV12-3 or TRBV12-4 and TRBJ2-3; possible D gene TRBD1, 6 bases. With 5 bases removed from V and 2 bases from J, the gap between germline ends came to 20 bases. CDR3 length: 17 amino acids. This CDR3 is CASSRVGGLKSTDTQYF. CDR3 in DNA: TGTGCCAGCAGTAGAGTAGGGGGATTGAAGTCCACAGATACGCAGTATTTT.

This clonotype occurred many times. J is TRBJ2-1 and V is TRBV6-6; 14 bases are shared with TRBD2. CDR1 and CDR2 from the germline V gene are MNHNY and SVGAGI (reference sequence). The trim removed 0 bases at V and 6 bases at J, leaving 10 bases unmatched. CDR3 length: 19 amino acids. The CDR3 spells CASSYSSPGLAGVVNEQFF. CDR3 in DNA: TGTGCCAGCAGTTACTCGAGCCCGGGACTAGCGGGAGTAGTCAATGAGCAGTTCTTC.

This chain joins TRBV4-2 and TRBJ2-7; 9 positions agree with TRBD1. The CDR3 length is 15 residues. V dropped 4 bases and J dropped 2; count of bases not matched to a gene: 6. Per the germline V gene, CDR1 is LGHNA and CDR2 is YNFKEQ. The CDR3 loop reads CASSLRQGGTYEQYF. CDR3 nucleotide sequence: TGTGCCAGCAGCCTGAGACAGGGGGGAACCTACGAGCAGTACTTC.